This TCR beta chain is from a study of graft-versus-host responses after intestinal transplantation. A word on this clone: Its matching antigen is unknown.

Here immunoSEQ multiplex PCR was the method, and the copy in TCRdb shows in-frame clones only, minus some. The sample lists about 100,000 clones, about 90% seen once, with around 0.95% in the top ten. Study outcomes and limitations: GvH clones were identified in recipient marrow, with some first appearing in ileum or blood.

The CDR3 has 14 amino acids. CDR1 is KGHSH, CDR2 LQKENI, per germline. Trimming stripped 0 bases from V and 6 bases from J, with 10 bases between. Sample: unstimulated CD4+ T cells sorted from spleen or lymph node cells, taken before transplant. The receptor's source is a human donor who was the organ donor for an intestinal transplant. V and J are TRBV18 and TRBJ2-3; D is uncertain. Written as DNA, the CDR3 is TGTGCCAGCTCACCACCCTCAGTCAGGGATACGCAGTATTTT. Protein sequence: CASSPPSVRDTQYF.